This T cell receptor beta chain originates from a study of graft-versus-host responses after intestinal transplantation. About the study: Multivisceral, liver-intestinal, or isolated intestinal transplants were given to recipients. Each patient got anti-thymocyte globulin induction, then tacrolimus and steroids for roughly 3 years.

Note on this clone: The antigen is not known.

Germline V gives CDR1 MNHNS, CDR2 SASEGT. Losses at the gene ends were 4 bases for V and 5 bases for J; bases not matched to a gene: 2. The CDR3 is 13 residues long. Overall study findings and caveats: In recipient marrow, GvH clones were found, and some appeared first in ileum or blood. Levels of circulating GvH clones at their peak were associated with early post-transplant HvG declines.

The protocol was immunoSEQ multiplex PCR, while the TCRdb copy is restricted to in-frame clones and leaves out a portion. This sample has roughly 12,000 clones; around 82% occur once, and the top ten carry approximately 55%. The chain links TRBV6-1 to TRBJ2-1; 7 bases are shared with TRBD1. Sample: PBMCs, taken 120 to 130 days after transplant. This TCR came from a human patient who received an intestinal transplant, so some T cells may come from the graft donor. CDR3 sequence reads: CASSGQGHNEQFF. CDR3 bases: TGTGCCAGCAGTGGACAGGGACACAATGAGCAGTTCTTC.